One sample yielded the 9 T cell receptor beta chains listed below, sequenced in a study of cytomegalovirus exposure and HLA in healthy donors. The PCR made use of 60 Vbeta and 13 Jbeta primers. Generated by immunoSEQ multiplex PCR, the TCRdb table keeps only in-frame clones and is missing some. The sample shows 150,000 to 200,000 clones, around three quarters of them seen only once. Sequenced input: PBMCs. The source of these receptors is a man aged 25-45 years in good health and CMV-seronegative.

J is TRBJ2-1 and V is TRBV7-6, with 7 bases matching TRBD2. Looked up from germline, CDR1 is SGHVS and CDR2 is FNYEAQ. There are 15 residues in the CDR3. The J segment lost 5 bases and the V segment lost 5 bases, leaving 9 bases of the junction unmatched. CDR3 DNA: TGTGCCAGCAGCCCGAGACTAGCCCTACACAATGAGCAGTTCTTC. Amino acids: CASSPRLALHNEQFF.

The V gene is TRBV30, the J gene TRBJ2-3; possibly TRBD2 for D (5 bases). The CDR3 length is 14 residues. The germline V gene has CDR1 GTSNPN and CDR2 SVGIG (reference sequence). V was cut by 5 bases and J by 6 bases, with 18 bases left in between. The CDR3 DNA is TGTGCCTGGGTAGGAGCCGGCGGGTTCGATACGCAGTATTTT. Translated: CAWVGAGGFDTQYF.

V and J are TRBV4-1 and TRBJ2-4; D may be TRBD2 (5 bases). This CDR3 is 17 amino acids long. With 1 base removed from V and 3 bases from J, the gap between germline ends came to 16 bases. The germline gives CDR1 MGHRA, CDR2 YSYEKL. DNA of the CDR3: TGCGCCAGCAGCCAAGTCCCAGCCGGAGGAGGCAAAAACATTCAGTACTTC. As protein: CASSQVPAGGGKNIQYF.

This clone occurred a few times. Other nucleotide sequences in the sample specify the same CDR3. V usage is TRBV6-6 and J usage is TRBJ2-5, with 8 bases fitting TRBD2. From germline, CDR1 is MNHNY and CDR2 SVGAGI (reference sequence). After removal of 4 bases from V and 2 bases from J, the junction contained 6 bases not matched to a gene. This CDR3 is built from 15 residues. The CDR3 region has the DNA TGTGCCAGCAGTTCGGGGGGGAAGGGACAAGAGACCCAGTACTTC. Translated: CASSSGGKGQETQYF.

The chain carries TRBV28 and TRBJ1-6, with TRBD1 matching 8 bases. The CDR3 is made up of 14 amino acids. Germline assignment: CDR1 MDHEN and CDR2 SYDVKM. With V trimmed by 5 bases and J by 6 bases, 3 bases remained unmatched. CDR3 loop: CASSTTGGNSPLHF. The CDR3 DNA reads TGTGCCAGCAGTACCACAGGGGGTAATTCACCCCTCCACTTT.

The chain has TRBV28 and TRBJ1-3, with TRBD1 matching over 7 bases. The junction had 13 bases not matched to a gene; V was cut back by 7 bases and J by 4 bases. The CDR3 runs to 16 residues. Germline V CDR1 and CDR2: MDHEN, SYDVKM. CDR3 nucleotides: TGTGCCAGCAACTCTGGACAGGCGGGCGGCGGAAACACCATATATTTT. Translation gives CASNSGQAGGGNTIYF.

The chain combines TRBV4-1 with TRBJ2-7; 10 nucleotides line up with TRBD2. Trimming at V came to 2 bases and at J to 7 bases, leaving 8 bases not matched to a gene. The CDR3 runs 15 residues. Germline CDR1 MGHRA, CDR2 YSYEKL. This CDR3 is CASSQRGLALGEQYF. The CDR3 DNA reads TGCGCCAGCAGCCAACGGGGACTAGCGCTTGGGGAGCAGTACTTC.

J is TRBJ1-6 and V is TRBV11-2; tentatively, D is TRBD1 (6 bases). The CDR3 runs to 15 residues. Germline values: CDR1 SGHAT, CDR2 FQNNGV. The V end was cut by 1 base, the J end by 10 bases, with 14 bases between. The CDR3, as DNA: TGTGCCAGCAGCTTAGTTACGGGAGGGGGGTCACCCCTCCACTTT. This gives the protein CASSLVTGGGSPLHF. Looking up the rest from reference TRBV11-2 and TRBJ1-6 gives the full variable domain: EAGVAQSPRYKIIEKRQSVAFWCNPISGHATLYWYQQILGQGPKLLIQFQNNGVVDDSQLPKDRFSAERLKGVDSTLKIQPAKLEDSAVYLCASSLVTGGGSPLHFGNGTRLTVT.

This clone was seen more than once but under ten times. CDR3 residues: CASRLTSGSPYEQYF. CDR3 sequence (DNA): TGTGCCAGCAGATTAACTAGCGGGAGTCCTTACGAGCAGTACTTC. The rearrangement joins TRBV7-2 to TRBJ2-7; 11 nucleotides align to TRBD2. The V gene end was trimmed by 6 bases and the J gene end by 4 bases; junction bases not matched to a gene: 8. Germline V CDR1 and CDR2: SGHTA, FQGNSA. CDR3 length equals 15 residues.